The TCR beta chain under discussion was sequenced for a study of blood T cell repertoires in COVID-19. Study background: The samples span acute and convalescent COVID-19 from the United States, Italy and Spain. T cells, B-cell-depleted T cells, or PBMCs supplied cDNA or gDNA.

Germline values: CDR1 MNHEY, CDR2 SVGAGI. V lost 8 bases to trimming and J lost 4 bases, with 9 bases between them. The CDR3 is 12 residues long. Original analysis: Estimation of nucleated cell counts was performed using reference gene primer amplification. Repertoires were generated with immunoSEQ multiplex PCR, while TCRdb's copy carries only in-frame clones and drops some. V, J and clone size derive from that table, while D and trimming were established from the DNA sequence. This table has about 150,000 clones, roughly 80% appearing once. The gene calls are TRBV6-5 and TRBJ2-1; a possible D gene is TRBD1 (6 bases). The sample was peripheral blood. This sequence was found in a man aged 60-69 years who had recovered from COVID-19. The CDR3 region has the DNA TGTGCCAGCGTGGACAGATACAATGAGCAGTTCTTC. Translation gives CASVDRYNEQFF.